This T cell receptor beta chain was sequenced for a study of shared clonotypes between healthy human individuals. Study in general: Contributing individuals were a couple of females and three males aged 18 to 49. CD4 naive and CD4 memory each took three plates per donor, while CD8 naive took two and CD8 memory one.

Sequenced by immunoSEQ multiplex PCR; TCRdb stores in-frame clones only, minus some. The sample carries roughly 2.2 million clones, about nine tenths recorded once. The investigators split CD4+ cells into a CD45RA+ naive subset and a CD45RA-negative memory subset. This clone occurred once. There are 13 residues in the CDR3. The V gene's germline CDR1 is LGHNT and CDR2 FRNRAP. Trimming took off 0 bases at V and 16 bases at J, with 16 bases between the two ends. V and J are TRBV12-5 and TRBJ2-4; D possibly uses TRBD1 or TRBD2 (5 bases each). Material for sequencing was naive CD4+ T cells from PBMCs. Subset noted: CD45RA+ positively selected. This TCR came from a man aged 18 to 29 in good health. Some clones in this sample may be carry-over from other donors' samples. This chain's CDR3 is CASGLVGRDRCYF. The CDR3 coding sequence is TGTGCTAGTGGTTTGGTAGGTAGGGACCGATGTTACTTC.